This T cell receptor (beta chain) was identified during a study of vaccination effects on CD4 cells after COVID-19. Libraries were prepared by immunoSEQ multiplex PCR; TCRdb keeps only in-frame clonotypes and omits some of them. The table has tens of thousands of clones, 73% seen once; the top ten hold roughly 2.1%. When around 10 days of culture had elapsed, CD4+ T cells were isolated. BNT162b2 vaccine or mRNA-1273 vaccine was given to participants in two doses. This CDR3 region has 16 residues. V was pared by 6 bases and J by 4 bases, with 22 bases between. Per germline, CDR1 SGHTA and CDR2 FQGNSA. Points on this clone: Its antigen is undetermined.

The sequencing used CD4+ T cells from PBMCs cultured without peptide, collected after COVID-19 vaccination. The V gene is TRBV7-2, the J gene TRBJ2-7; D is possibly TRBD2 (6 bases). This TCR derives from a human donor who received a COVID-19 vaccine. CDR3 sequence reads: CASRSYVGTLGYEQYV. CDR3 nucleotides: TGTGCCAGCAGATCTTACGTAGGGACTCTCGGGTACGAGCAGTACGTC.